This T cell receptor beta chain was documented in a study of T cell changes during pregnancy in multiple sclerosis. The V and J ends lost 3 bases and 0 bases, in that order; junction bases with no gene match: 4. CDR3 length: 15 amino acids. Germline lookup yields CDR1 MNHEY and CDR2 SMNVEV (reference sequence). This table comes from immunoSEQ multiplex PCR, and its TCRdb copy is limited to in-frame clones, with some not included. This table has 25,000 to 35,000 clones, around 90% appearing once. This clonotype was sampled from a female donor with multiple sclerosis, enrolled in a pregnancy study. The chain carries TRBV27 and TRBJ2-7, with TRBD2 identical over 8 bases. This specimen was CD8+ T cells from peripheral blood mononuclear cells, taken in the first trimester of pregnancy. The chain's CDR3 is CASSFFGTSSYEQYF. As DNA, the CDR3 is TGTGCCAGCAGTTTTTTCGGGACTAGCTCCTACGAGCAGTACTTC.